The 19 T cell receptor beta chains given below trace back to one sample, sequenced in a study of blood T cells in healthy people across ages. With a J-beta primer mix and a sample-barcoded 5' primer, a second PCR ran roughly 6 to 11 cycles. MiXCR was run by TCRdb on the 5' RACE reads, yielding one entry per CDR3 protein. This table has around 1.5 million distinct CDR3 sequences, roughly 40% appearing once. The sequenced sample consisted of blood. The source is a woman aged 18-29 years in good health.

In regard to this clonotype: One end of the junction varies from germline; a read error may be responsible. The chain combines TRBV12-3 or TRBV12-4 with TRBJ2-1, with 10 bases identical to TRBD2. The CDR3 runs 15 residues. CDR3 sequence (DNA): TGTGCCAGCAGTCTAGCGGGAGACGGTTCACATGAGCAGTTCTTC. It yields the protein CASSLAGDGSHEQFF.

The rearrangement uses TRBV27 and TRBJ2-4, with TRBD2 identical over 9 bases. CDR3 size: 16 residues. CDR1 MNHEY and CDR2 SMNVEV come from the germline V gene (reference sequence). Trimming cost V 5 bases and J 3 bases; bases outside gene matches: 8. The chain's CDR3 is CASSPPLAGHKNIQYF. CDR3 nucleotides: TGTGCCAGCAGTCCCCCCCTAGCGGGGCACAAAAACATTCAGTACTTC.

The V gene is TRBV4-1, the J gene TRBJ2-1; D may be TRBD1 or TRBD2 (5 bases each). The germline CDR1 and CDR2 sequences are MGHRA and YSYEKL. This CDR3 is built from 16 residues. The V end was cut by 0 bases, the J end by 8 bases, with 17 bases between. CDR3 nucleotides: TGCGCCAGCAGCCAAGACGTATGGGGACCGAAGGATGAGCAGTTCTTC. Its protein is CASSQDVWGPKDEQFF.

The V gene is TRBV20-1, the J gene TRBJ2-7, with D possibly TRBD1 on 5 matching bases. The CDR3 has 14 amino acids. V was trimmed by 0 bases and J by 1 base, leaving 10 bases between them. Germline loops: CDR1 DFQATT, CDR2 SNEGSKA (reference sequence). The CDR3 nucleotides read TGCAGTGCTAGAGATGTCCAGGGATCCTACGAGCAGTACTTC. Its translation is CSARDVQGSYEQYF.

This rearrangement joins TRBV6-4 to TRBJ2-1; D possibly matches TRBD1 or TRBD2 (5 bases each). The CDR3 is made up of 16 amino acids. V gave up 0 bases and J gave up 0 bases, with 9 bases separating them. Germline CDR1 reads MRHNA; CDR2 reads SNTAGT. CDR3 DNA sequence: TGTGCCAGCAGTGACTCATGGGGGAGCTCCTACAATGAGCAGTTCTTC. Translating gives CASSDSWGSSYNEQFF.

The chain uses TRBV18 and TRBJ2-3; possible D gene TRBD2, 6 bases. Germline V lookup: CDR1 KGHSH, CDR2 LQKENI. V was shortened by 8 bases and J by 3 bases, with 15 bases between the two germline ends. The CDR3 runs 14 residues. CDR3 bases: TGTGCCAGCGCCCTCGGGACTGGAACAGATACGCAGTATTTT. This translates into CASALGTGTDTQYF.

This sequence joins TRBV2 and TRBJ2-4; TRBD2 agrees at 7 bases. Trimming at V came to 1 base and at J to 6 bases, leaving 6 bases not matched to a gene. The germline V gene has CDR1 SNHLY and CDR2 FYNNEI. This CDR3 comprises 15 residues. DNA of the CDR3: TGTGCCAGCAGTGAAGGGGGGGGACTACGAAACATTCAGTACTTC. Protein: CASSEGGGLRNIQYF.

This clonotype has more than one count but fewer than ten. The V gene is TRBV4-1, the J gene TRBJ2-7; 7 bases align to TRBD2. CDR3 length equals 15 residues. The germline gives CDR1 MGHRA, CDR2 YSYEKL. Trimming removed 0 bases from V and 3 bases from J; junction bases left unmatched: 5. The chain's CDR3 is CASSQDWGGSYEQYF. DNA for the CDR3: TGCGCCAGCAGCCAAGACTGGGGGGGAAGCTACGAGCAGTACTTC.

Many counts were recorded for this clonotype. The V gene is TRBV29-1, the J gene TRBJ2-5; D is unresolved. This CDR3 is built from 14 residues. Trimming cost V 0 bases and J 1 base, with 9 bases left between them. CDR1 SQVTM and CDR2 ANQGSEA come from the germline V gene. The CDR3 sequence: CSVEDPGIQETQYF. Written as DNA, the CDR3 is TGCAGCGTTGAAGATCCGGGCATCCAAGAGACCCAGTACTTC.

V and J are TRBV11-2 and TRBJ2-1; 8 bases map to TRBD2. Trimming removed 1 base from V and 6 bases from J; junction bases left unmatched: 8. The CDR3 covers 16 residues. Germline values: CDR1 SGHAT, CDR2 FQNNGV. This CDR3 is CASSLAAGGIGNEQFF. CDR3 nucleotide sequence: TGTGCCAGCAGCTTAGCTGCGGGGGGTATAGGCAATGAGCAGTTCTTC.

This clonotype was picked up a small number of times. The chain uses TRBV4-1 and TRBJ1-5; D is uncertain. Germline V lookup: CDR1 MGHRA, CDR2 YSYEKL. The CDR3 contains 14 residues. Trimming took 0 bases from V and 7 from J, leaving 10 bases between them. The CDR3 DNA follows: TGCGCCAGCAGCCAAGATACGGTGGACCAGCCCCAGCATTTT. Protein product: CASSQDTVDQPQHF.

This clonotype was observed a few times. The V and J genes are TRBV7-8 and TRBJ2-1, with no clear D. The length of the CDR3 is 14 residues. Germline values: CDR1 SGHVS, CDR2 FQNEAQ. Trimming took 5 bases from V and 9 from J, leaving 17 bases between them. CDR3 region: CASSLRAREGEQFF. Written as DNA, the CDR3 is TGTGCCAGCAGCCTAAGGGCAAGGGAAGGTGAGCAGTTCTTC. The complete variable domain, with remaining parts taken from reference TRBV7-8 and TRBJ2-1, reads GAGVSQSPRYKVAKRGQDVALRCDPISGHVSLFWYQQALGQGPEFLTYFQNEAQLDKSGLPSDRFFAERPEGSVSTLKIQRTQQEDSAVYLCASSLRAREGEQFFGPGTRLTVL.

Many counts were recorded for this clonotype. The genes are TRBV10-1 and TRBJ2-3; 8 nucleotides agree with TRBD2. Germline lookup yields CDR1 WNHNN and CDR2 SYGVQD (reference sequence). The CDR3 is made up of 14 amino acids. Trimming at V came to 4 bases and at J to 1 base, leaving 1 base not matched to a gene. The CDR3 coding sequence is TGCGCCAGCAGTGGCGGGGGGCGCACAGATACGCAGTATTTT. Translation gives CASSGGGRTDTQYF.

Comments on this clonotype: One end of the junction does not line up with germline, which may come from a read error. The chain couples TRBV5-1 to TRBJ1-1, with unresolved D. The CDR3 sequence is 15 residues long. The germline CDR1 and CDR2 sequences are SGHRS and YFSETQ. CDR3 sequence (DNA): TGCGCCAGCAGCTTGGGACCCGACGGATACACTGAAGTTTTCTTT. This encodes CASSLGPDGYTEVFF.

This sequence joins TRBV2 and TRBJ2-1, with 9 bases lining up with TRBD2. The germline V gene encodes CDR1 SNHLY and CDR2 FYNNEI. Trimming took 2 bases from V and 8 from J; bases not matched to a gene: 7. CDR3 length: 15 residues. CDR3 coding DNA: TGTGCCAGCAGTGAAATGGGACTAGCCTCGGATGAGCAGTTCTTC. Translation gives CASSEMGLASDEQFF.

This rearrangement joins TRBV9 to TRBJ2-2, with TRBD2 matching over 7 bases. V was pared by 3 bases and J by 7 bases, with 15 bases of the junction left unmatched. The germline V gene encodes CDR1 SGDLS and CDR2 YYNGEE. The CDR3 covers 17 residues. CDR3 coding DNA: TGTGCCAGCAGCGCCCCCGGGGGAGGGGCGCTTATCGGGGAGCTGTTTTTT. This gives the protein CASSAPGGGALIGELFF.

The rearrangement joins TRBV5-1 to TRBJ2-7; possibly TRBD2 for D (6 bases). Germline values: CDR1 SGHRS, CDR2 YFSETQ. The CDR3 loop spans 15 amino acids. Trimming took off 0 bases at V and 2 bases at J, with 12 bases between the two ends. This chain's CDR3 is CASSLGGTLTYEQYF. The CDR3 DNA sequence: TGCGCCAGCAGCTTGGGGGGGACTCTGACCTACGAGCAGTACTTC.

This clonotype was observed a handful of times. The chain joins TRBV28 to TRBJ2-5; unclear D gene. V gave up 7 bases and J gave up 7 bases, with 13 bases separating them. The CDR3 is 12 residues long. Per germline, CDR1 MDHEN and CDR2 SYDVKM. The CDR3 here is CASNGGLMTQYF. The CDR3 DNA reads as TGTGCCAGCAACGGCGGTTTAATGACCCAGTACTTC.

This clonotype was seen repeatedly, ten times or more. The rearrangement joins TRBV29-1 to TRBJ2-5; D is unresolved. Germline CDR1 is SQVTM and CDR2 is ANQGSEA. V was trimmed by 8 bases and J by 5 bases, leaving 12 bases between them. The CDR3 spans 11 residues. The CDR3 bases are TGCAGCACCCTATCAGGCGAGACCCAGTACTTC. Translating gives CSTLSGETQYF.